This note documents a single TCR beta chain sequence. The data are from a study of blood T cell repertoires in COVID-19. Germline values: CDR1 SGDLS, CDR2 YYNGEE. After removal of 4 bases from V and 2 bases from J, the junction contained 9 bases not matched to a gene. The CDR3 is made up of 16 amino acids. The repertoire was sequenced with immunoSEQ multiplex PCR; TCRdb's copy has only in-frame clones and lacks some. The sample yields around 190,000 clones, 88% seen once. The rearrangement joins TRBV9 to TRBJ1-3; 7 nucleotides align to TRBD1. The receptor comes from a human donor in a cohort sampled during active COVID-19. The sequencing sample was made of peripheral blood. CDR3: CASSPRTGQTGNTIYF. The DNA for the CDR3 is TGTGCCAGCAGCCCCCGGACAGGCCAGACTGGAAACACCATATATTTT.